The present T cell receptor beta chain was sequenced within a study of OX40 agonist ivuxolimab in advanced cancers. Clones were sequenced by immunoSEQ multiplex PCR, and TCRdb holds only the in-frame ones, with some missing. The data contain tens of thousands of clones, more than 70% of them singletons. This CDR3 has 15 amino acids. The J segment lost 7 bases and the V segment lost 3 bases, leaving 8 bases of the junction unmatched. The germline gives CDR1 MNHNS, CDR2 SASEGT. The chain is built from TRBV6-1 and TRBJ1-4, with 7 nucleotides matching TRBD1. The TCR was taken from an adult with an advanced solid tumor such as melanoma, head and neck, liver or kidney cancer. This specimen consisted of CD4+ or CD8+ T cells sorted from blood, obtained in a trial of the OX40 agonist ivuxolimab. The CDR3 DNA sequence: TGTGCCAGCAGTGATGGGCCAGGGGGAGGTGAAAAACTGTTTTTT. Translation gives CASSDGPGGGEKLFF.